This T cell receptor (beta chain) was obtained from a study of post-analysis software for immune sequencing data. On the study more broadly: The patients showed relapsing-remitting, secondary progressive and progressive-relapsing multiple sclerosis courses. Points from the study as a whole: Patients had higher frequencies than controls of about five TRBV segments, including TRBV5-6, TRBV5-1 and TRBV20-1.

The TCR beta cDNA libraries carried unique molecular identifiers. One entry per CDR3 protein results from TCRdb running MiXCR on the PCR reads. The table has 250,000 to 300,000 distinct CDR3 sequences, 35% to 40% seen once. Germline values: CDR1 DFQATT, CDR2 SNEGSKA (reference sequence). With 5 bases removed from V and 4 bases from J, the gap between germline ends came to 20 bases. This CDR3 is built from 15 residues. This clonotype was seen ten or more times. The target antigen is unknown. This clonotype was sampled from a girl between 5 and 17 years old with multiple sclerosis. Material: blood. The V and J genes are TRBV20-1 and TRBJ1-2; D is possibly TRBD1 (5 bases). The chain's CDR3 is CSAGYKGPNSYGYTF. The CDR3 DNA reads as TGCAGTGCTGGCTACAAGGGGCCGAACTCCTATGGCTACACCTTC.